This is a list of T cell receptor beta chains from one sample in a study of shared clonotypes between healthy human individuals. Sequencing was performed with immunoSEQ multiplex PCR; in TCRdb, only in-frame clones are kept and a portion is missing. The table includes about 2.4 million clones, roughly 93% detected once. Sequenced material: naive CD4+ T cells from PBMCs. The receptors were gathered from a young man in good health. Some clones in this sample may be carry-over from other donors' samples. The CDR3 runs from the conserved cysteine through the conserved F or W. Fields, in order: V gene, clone size, J gene, D gene, CDR3 protein, CDR3 DNA. D genes are given only for firm matches. Some rows have no size entry. The others give once, few or many, or a class for an expanded clone.

TRBV28	.	TRBJ1-1	TRBD1	CASSLRDSYNTEAFF	TGTGCCAGCAGTTTACGGGACAGCTACAACACTGAAGCTTTCTTT
TRBV9	.	TRBJ2-2	.	CASSAQGNTGELFF	TGTGCCAGCAGTGCACAGGGGAACACCGGGGAGCTGTTTTTT
TRBV4-1	.	TRBJ2-5	.	CASSQRRDQETQYF	TGCGCCAGCAGCCAACGACGGGACCAAGAGACCCAGTACTTC
TRBV19	.	TRBJ2-1	TRBD2	CASSIFIGAGGWDEQFF	TGTGCCAGTAGTATATTTATTGGAGCGGGAGGATGGGATGAGCAGTTCTTC
TRBV7-3	.	TRBJ2-5	.	CASSLNPAGLETQYF	TGTGCCAGCAGCTTAAACCCGGCAGGACTAGAGACCCAGTACTTC
TRBV15	.	TRBJ2-7	.	CATSENRRGFHEQYF	TGTGCCACCAGCGAAAACCGTCGGGGGTTCCACGAGCAGTACTTC
TRBV25-1	.	TRBJ2-1	TRBD2	CASRSSGRAAYNEQFF	TGTGCCAGCAGGAGTAGCGGGAGGGCGGCCTACAATGAGCAGTTCTTC
TRBV4-2	once	TRBJ2-3	TRBD2	CASSRLGAGEADTQYF	TGTGCCAGCAGTCGCCTAGGAGCGGGAGAGGCTGATACGCAGTATTTT
TRBV20-1	.	TRBJ2-7	.	CSALGGEQYF	TGCAGTGCTTTAGGAGGCGAGCAGTACTTC
TRBV6-6	.	TRBJ1-5	TRBD1	CASSLTGTGNQPQHF	TGTGCCAGCAGCCTGACCGGGACAGGGAATCAGCCCCAGCATTTT
TRBV9	.	TRBJ1-1	.	CASSVGSVVGRTEASF	TGTGCCAGCAGCGTAGGGAGCGTGGTGGGGAGAACTGAAGCTTCCTTT
TRBV6-1	.	TRBJ2-7	.	CASSSRHLSSYEQYF	TGTGCCAGCTCGTCCCGGCATTTGAGCTCCTACGAGCAGTACTTC
TRBV19	few	TRBJ2-5	.	CASSPRFFQETQYF	TGTGCCAGTAGTCCAAGATTCTTCCAAGAGACCCAGTACTTC